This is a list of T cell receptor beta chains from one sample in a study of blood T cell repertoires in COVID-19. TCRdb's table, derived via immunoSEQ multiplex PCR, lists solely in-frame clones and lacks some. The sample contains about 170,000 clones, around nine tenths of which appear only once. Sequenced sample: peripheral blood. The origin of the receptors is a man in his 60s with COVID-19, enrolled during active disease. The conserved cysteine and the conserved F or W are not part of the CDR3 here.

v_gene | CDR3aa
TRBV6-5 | ASSSPGTATYEQY
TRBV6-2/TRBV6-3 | ASSSPRVQY
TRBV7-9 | ASTASRGVYEQY
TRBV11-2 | ASSPGLAGGREQF
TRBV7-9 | ASSLNSGSTDTQY
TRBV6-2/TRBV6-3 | ASSSRISGNTIY
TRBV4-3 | ASSHDTRTATNTEAF
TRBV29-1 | SVHLTGVPGNTIY
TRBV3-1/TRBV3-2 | ASSQDQGPYEQY
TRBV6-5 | ASSTGSDTQY
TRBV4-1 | ASSQQLVSGSISYNEQF
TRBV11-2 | ASSFGGGANEQY
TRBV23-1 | ASSHPRPPGGGQPQH
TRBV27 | ASRQTGLRSTFGDTQY
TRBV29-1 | SVRGQGNEQF
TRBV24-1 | ATSWAPGQGNNEQF
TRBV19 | ASSRLAGPRN
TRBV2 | ASSGQGPYNEQF
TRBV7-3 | ASYWANYGYT
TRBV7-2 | ASSTRQRRITNTGELF
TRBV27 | ASSLSRQGSGNTIY
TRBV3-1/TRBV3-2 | ASSQGQGPKHEQF
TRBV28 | ASSYGQGNGYT
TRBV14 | ASSLSLNTEAF
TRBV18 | ASSPWQGKGDEQF
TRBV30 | AWKQAGNSYEQY
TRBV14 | ASSRQGMGTDTQY
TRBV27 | ASRPGGNTEAF
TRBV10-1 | ASTGREETYEQY
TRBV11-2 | ASRADGLAGGTGELF
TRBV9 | ASSGTGNSGNTIY
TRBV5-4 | ASSLAGREQY
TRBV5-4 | ASTRGGATYTEAF
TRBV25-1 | ASTLGWGGDTEAF
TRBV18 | ASSQNRGRADTQY
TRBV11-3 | ASSLEGSANEKLF
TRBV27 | ASSTVLGGRGFQETQY
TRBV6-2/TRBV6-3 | ASSYSKLLAGQGDEQF
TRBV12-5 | ASGLGGGGQPQH
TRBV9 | ASSVAGTGMEGYT
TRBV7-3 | ASSLNHNQPQH
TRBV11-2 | ASSLASGYEQY
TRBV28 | ASSLAAGGYT
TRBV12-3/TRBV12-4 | ASTRPNSPLH
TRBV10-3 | AISEMDTMNTEAF
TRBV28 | ASSYGQATYEQY
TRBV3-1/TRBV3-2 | ASSRAGTGSETQY
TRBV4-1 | ASSQGIAGAQH
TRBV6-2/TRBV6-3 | ASSYGQVETQY
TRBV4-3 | ASSHANLEEKLF
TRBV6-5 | ASSPKGQGGQPQH
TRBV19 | ASKLRGTSGAGEYGYT
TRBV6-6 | ASSYITTSGSTEQY
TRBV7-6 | ASRQFSGSNRGTDTQY
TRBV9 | ASSAGGVLTDTQY